The T cell receptor beta chain under discussion was sequenced for a study of T cell changes during pregnancy in multiple sclerosis. Sequencing was performed with immunoSEQ multiplex PCR; in TCRdb, only in-frame clones are kept and a portion is missing. The sample includes 79,000 or so clones, 85% to 95% seen only once; the top ten take 0.21%. The CDR3 loop spans 15 amino acids. V was shortened by 3 bases and J by 4 bases, with 15 bases between the two germline ends. Looked up from germline, CDR1 is MNHEY and CDR2 is SMNVEV (reference sequence). This clone has just a few counts. This chain joins TRBV27 and TRBJ1-2; tentative D call: TRBD1 (6 bases). Sample: CD4+ T cells from peripheral blood mononuclear cells, taken before pregnancy. This sequence originates from a female donor with multiple sclerosis, enrolled in a pregnancy study. The CDR3 nucleotides are TGTGCCAGCAGTTTTACAGGGATTCGGGGCTATGGCTACACCTTC. Translated, it gives CASSFTGIRGYGYTF.